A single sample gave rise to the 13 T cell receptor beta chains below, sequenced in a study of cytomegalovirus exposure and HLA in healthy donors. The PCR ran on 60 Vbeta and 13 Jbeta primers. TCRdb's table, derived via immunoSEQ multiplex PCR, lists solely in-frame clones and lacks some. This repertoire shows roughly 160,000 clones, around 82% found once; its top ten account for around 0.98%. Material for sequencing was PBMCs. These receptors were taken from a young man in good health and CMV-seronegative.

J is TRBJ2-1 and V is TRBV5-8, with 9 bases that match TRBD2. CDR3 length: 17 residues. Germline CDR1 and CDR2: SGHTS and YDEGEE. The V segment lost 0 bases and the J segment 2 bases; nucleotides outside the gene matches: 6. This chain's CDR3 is CASSLGTGGGAYNEQFF. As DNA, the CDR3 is TGTGCCAGCAGCTTGGGAACGGGCGGGGGGGCCTACAATGAGCAGTTCTTC.

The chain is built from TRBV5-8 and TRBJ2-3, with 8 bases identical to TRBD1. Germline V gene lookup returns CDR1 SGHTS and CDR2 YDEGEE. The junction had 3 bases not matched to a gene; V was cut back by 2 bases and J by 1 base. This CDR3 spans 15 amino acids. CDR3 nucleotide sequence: TGTGCCAGCAGCTTCACAGGGGGTGGCACAGATACGCAGTATTTT. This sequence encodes CASSFTGGGTDTQYF.

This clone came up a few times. The CDR3 DNA sequence: TGTGCCACGAGCCAGGGGCGTAACAATCAGCCCCAGCATTTT. Translating it yields CATSQGRNNQPQHF. This chain links TRBV15 with TRBJ1-5, with D possibly being TRBD1 (6 bases). V shed 9 bases and J shed 3 bases, with 15 bases lying between them. Germline CDR1 LNHNV, CDR2 YYDKDF (reference sequence). The CDR3 contains 14 residues.

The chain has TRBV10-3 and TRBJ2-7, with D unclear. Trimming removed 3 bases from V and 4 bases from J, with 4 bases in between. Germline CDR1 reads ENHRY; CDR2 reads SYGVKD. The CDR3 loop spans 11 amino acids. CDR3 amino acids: CAISDIYEQYF. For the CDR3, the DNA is TGTGCCATCAGTGATATATACGAGCAGTACTTC.

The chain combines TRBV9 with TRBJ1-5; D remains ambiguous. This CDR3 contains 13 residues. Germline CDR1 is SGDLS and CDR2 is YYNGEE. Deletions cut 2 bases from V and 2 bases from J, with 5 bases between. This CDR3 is CASSVSGNQPQHF. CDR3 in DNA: TGTGCCAGCAGCGTGAGTGGCAATCAGCCCCAGCATTTT.

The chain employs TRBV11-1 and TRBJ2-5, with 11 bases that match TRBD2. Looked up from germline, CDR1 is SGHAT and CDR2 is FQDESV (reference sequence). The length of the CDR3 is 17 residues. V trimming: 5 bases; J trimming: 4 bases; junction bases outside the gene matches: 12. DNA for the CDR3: TGTGCCAGCAGCGGCCCCACTAGCGGGAGATTTCGAGAGACCCAGTACTTC. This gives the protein CASSGPTSGRFRETQYF. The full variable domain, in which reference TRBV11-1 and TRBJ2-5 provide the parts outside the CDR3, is EAEVAQSPRYKITEKSQAVAFWCDPISGHATLYWYRQILGQGPELLVQFQDESVVDDSQLPKDRFSAERLKGVDSTLKIQPAELGDSAMYLCASSGPTSGRFRETQYFGPGTRLLVL.

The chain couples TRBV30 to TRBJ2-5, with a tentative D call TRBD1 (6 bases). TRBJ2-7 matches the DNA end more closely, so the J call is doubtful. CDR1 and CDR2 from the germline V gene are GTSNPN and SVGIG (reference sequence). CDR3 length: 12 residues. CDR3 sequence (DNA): TGTGCCTGGAGTGTAAGGGGGTACGAGCAGTACTTC. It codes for CAWSVRGYEQYF.

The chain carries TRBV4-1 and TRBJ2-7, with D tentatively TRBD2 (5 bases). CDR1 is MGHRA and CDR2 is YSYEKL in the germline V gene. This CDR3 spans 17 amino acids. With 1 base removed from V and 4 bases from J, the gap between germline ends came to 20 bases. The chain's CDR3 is CASSQGRAGILGYEQYF. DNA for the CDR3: TGCGCCAGCAGCCAAGGTCGGGCCGGGATTCTGGGGTACGAGCAGTACTTC.

The CDR3 region has the DNA TGTGCCAGCAGCTTTGTGCCGGGGTCGCAACCAGATACGCAGTATTTT. Its translation is CASSFVPGSQPDTQYF. This rearrangement joins TRBV5-6 to TRBJ2-3, with a possible D match to TRBD2 (5 bases). The V end was cut by 2 bases, the J end by 4 bases, with 17 bases between. CDR1 SGHDT and CDR2 YYEEEE come from the germline V gene. This CDR3 is built from 16 residues.

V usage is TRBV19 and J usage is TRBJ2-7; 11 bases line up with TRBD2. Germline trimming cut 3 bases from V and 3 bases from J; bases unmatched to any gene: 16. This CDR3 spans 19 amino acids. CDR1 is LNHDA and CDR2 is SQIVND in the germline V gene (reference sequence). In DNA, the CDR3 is TGTGCCAGTAGTATTATGGACGGAACTAGCGGGAGATGGCTCTACGAGCAGTACTTC. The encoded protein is CASSIMDGTSGRWLYEQYF.

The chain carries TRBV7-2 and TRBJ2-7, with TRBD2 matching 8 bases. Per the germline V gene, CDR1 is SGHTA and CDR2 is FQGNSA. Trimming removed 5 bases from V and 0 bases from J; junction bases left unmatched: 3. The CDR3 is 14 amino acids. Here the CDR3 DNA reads TGTGCCAGCAGCGAAGGACTAGCCTCCTACGAGCAGTACTTC. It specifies CASSEGLASYEQYF.

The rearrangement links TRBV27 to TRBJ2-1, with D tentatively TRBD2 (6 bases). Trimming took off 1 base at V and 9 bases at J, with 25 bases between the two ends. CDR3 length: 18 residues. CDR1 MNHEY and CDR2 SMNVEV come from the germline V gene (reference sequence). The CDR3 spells CASSLYSPASEKAGEQFF. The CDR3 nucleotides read TGTGCCAGCAGTTTATATAGCCCGGCTAGCGAGAAGGCAGGTGAGCAGTTCTTC.

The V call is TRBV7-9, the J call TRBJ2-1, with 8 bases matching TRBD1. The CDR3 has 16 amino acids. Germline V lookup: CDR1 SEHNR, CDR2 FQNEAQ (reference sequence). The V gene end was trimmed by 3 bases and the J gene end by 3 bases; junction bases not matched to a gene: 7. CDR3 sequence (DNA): TGTGCCAGCAGCTTGATCAGACAGGGGTTCTACAATGAGCAGTTCTTC. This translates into CASSLIRQGFYNEQFF.